The 6 T cell receptor beta chains presented below share a single source sample, sequenced in a study of cytomegalovirus exposure and HLA in healthy donors. It was with 60 Vbeta and 13 Jbeta primers that the PCR ran. Generated by immunoSEQ multiplex PCR, the TCRdb table keeps only in-frame clones and is missing some. The data hold 170,000 or so clones, with around 80% observed a single time. Specimen: PBMCs. Receptors originate from a male donor in good health and CMV-seropositive.

J is TRBJ2-5 and V is TRBV29-1, with a possible D match to TRBD1 (5 bases). The CDR3 length is 12 residues. Deletions cut 6 bases from V and 2 bases from J, with 10 bases between. The germline gives CDR1 SQVTM, CDR2 ANQGSEA. This CDR3 reads CSVDRQQETQYF. The CDR3 region has the DNA TGCAGCGTAGACAGACAGCAAGAGACCCAGTACTTC.

V gene TRBV7-2 combines with J gene TRBJ2-3; D remains ambiguous. The V end lost 5 bases, the J end lost 0 bases, and 9 bases lay between the germline ends. CDR3 length: 14 residues. Germline V lookup: CDR1 SGHTA, CDR2 FQGNSA. In nucleotides, the CDR3 is TGTGCCAGCAGCCCGACAACTAGCACAGATACGCAGTATTTT. Translated, it gives CASSPTTSTDTQYF.

This chain links TRBV30 with TRBJ2-7, with 7 positions matching TRBD2. Germline-derived CDR1 and CDR2 are GTSNPN and SVGIG (reference sequence). CDR3 length: 16 amino acids. The trim removed 3 bases at V and 4 bases at J, leaving 15 bases unmatched. CDR3 residues: CAWSPELADSRYEQYF. Written as DNA, the CDR3 is TGTGCCTGGAGCCCAGAGCTAGCGGACTCAAGGTACGAGCAGTACTTC.

The chain combines TRBV7-2 with TRBJ2-3; TRBD2 matches at 8 bases. CDR3 length equals 14 residues. Germline lookup yields CDR1 SGHTA and CDR2 FQGNSA. V lost 8 bases and J lost 5; bases outside the gene matches: 9. Here the CDR3 reads CASLNGRAVDTQYF. In nucleotides, the CDR3 is TGTGCCAGCCTGAACGGGAGGGCCGTAGATACGCAGTATTTT.

This sequence joins TRBV7-3 and TRBJ2-2, with unresolved D. Looked up from germline, CDR1 is SGHTA and CDR2 is FQGTGA. Trimming left V 5 bases short and J 0 bases short, with 10 bases between. The CDR3 extends over 15 amino acids. CDR3 loop: CASSQRHSNTGELFF. The DNA for the CDR3 is TGTGCCAGCAGCCAACGACACTCGAACACCGGGGAGCTGTTTTTT. Supplemented by reference TRBV7-3 and TRBJ2-2, the full variable domain reads GAGVSQTPSNKVTEKGKYVELRCDPISGHTALYWYRQSLGQGPEFLIYFQGTGAADDSGLPNDRFFAVRPEGSVSTLKIQRTERGDSAVYLCASSQRHSNTGELFFGEGSRLTVL.

The J gene is TRBJ2-3, the V gene TRBV13; 10 positions agree with TRBD2. With 4 bases clipped from V and 5 bases from J, the junction kept 12 bases outside the gene matches. Germline CDR1 is PRHDT and CDR2 is FYEKMQ (reference sequence). The CDR3 contains 17 residues. The CDR3, as DNA: TGTGCCAGCAGCTCCCGATTCGGGACTAGCGAGGGAGATACGCAGTATTTT. Translating it yields CASSSRFGTSEGDTQYF. Complete variable domain (other parts from reference TRBV13 and TRBJ2-3): AAGVIQSPRHLIKEKRETATLKCYPIPRHDTVYWYQQGPGQDPQFLISFYEKMQSDKGSIPDRFSAQQFSDYHSELNMSSLELGDSALYFCASSSRFGTSEGDTQYFGPGTRLTVL.